A selection of T cell receptor beta chains follows, all from one sample in a study of hypomethylating agent response in myelodysplastic syndrome. Produced via immunoSEQ multiplex PCR; TCRdb's table is partial and in-frame only. The sample has thousands of clones, over 80% seen once. The sample was bone marrow, taken before or after starting hypomethylating agent treatment for myelodysplastic syndrome (not recorded which). The receptors stem from a human donor with myelodysplastic syndrome. The CDR3 runs from the conserved cysteine through the conserved F or W. D genes are given only for firm matches. A row's size may be missing; if present it is once, few, many or a size class.

V: TRBV9; size: .; J: TRBJ1-1; D: .; DNA: TGTGCCAGCAGCGTAGGACATCTGAGCCCTGAAGCTTTCTTT; CDR3: CASSVGHLSPEAFF
V: TRBV5-4; size: .; J: TRBJ1-1; D: TRBD1; DNA: TGTGCCAGCAGCTCTCCCTCTCAGGGGGACACTGAAGCTTTCTTT; CDR3: CASSSPSQGDTEAFF
V: TRBV27; size: .; J: TRBJ2-3; D: TRBD2; DNA: TGTGCCAGCAGCCAAGCGGGGGCCGATACGCAGTATTTT; CDR3: CASSQAGADTQYF
V: TRBV28; size: .; J: TRBJ1-2; D: .; DNA: TGTGCCAGCAGTCGATCCGGGACCTTCCCGGGCTACACCTTC; CDR3: CASSRSGTFPGYTF
V: TRBV5-6; size: .; J: TRBJ1-1; D: .; DNA: TGTGCCAGCAGCTTGGGGGTCCACGACACTGAAGCTTTCTTT; CDR3: CASSLGVHDTEAFF
V: TRBV7-9; size: .; J: TRBJ2-5; D: .; DNA: TGTGCCAGCAGCTTAGGAGGACGGGAAGAGACCCAGTACTTC; CDR3: CASSLGGREETQYF
V: TRBV9; size: .; J: TRBJ2-3; D: .; DNA: TGTGCCAGCAGCGTAGCGGGTTCTAGCACAGATACGCAGTATTTT; CDR3: CASSVAGSSTDTQYF
V: TRBV19; size: .; J: TRBJ2-3; D: .; DNA: TGTGCCAGTAGTATAGTCGATACTCTTTCAGATACGCAGTATTTT; CDR3: CASSIVDTLSDTQYF
V: TRBV5-1; size: few; J: TRBJ2-7; D: .; DNA: TGCGCCAGCAGCGGATCAGGGTACGAGCAGTACTTC; CDR3: CASSGSGYEQYF
V: TRBV6-5; size: few; J: TRBJ1-1; D: .; DNA: TGTGCCAGCAGTTACTCGGGCGGGGGCAGGACTGAAGCTTTCTTT; CDR3: CASSYSGGGRTEAFF
V: TRBV7-8; size: .; J: TRBJ2-7; D: TRBD1; DNA: TGTGCCAGCAGCGCCGACAGGGGCTACGAGCAGTACTTC; CDR3: CASSADRGYEQYF
V: TRBV5-1; size: .; J: TRBJ2-5; D: TRBD2; DNA: TGCGCCAGCAGCTTGTCAAGCGGGGGGGAGACCCAGTACTTC; CDR3: CASSLSSGGETQYF
V: TRBV5-1; size: once; J: TRBJ1-5; D: .; DNA: TGCGCCAGTTCCGCGCTAGGGGGCAATCAGCCCCAGCATTTT; CDR3: CASSALGGNQPQHF
V: TRBV5-4; size: .; J: TRBJ2-7; D: TRBD1; DNA: TGTGCCAGCAGCTTGGCCGGGACAGGGGGGTCCGAGCAGTACTTC; CDR3: CASSLAGTGGSEQYF
V: TRBV5-6; size: .; J: TRBJ1-2; D: .; DNA: TGTGCCAGCAGCTTGGCAAGGAACTATGGCTACACCTTC; CDR3: CASSLARNYGYTF
V: TRBV5-1; size: .; J: TRBJ1-1; D: .; DNA: TGCGCCAGCAGCGACCGAGGGGCATCGAACACTGAAGCTTTCTTT; CDR3: CASSDRGASNTEAFF
V: TRBV2; size: once; J: TRBJ1-4; D: .; DNA: TGTGCCAGCAGTGATTATGCAACTAATGAAAAACTGTTTTTT; CDR3: CASSDYATNEKLFF
V: TRBV15; size: .; J: TRBJ2-3; D: .; DNA: TGTGCCACCTCGGGGGGCGTTAGGGATACGCAGTATTTT; CDR3: CATSGGVRDTQYF
V: TRBV7-9; size: .; J: TRBJ2-5; D: TRBD1; DNA: TGTGCCAGCAGCCCCCGGGACAGCCAAGAGACCCAGTACTTC; CDR3: CASSPRDSQETQYF
V: TRBV18; size: .; J: TRBJ2-7; D: .; DNA: TGTGCCAGCTCACCACCGGCCAGGGCGAGCTCCTACGAGCAGTACTTC; CDR3: CASSPPARASSYEQYF
V: TRBV5-1; size: .; J: TRBJ1-6; D: .; DNA: TGCGCCACAGGATGGACCTATAATTCACCCCTCCACTTT; CDR3: CATGWTYNSPLHF
V: TRBV30; size: once; J: TRBJ1-5; D: .; DNA: TGTGCCTGGAGGGGAGGGTTGGATCAGCCCCAGCATTTT; CDR3: CAWRGGLDQPQHF
V: TRBV6-5; size: once; J: TRBJ2-7; D: .; DNA: TGTGCCAGCAGTGCAACGACCCTGCACGGCTCCGAGCAGTACTTC; CDR3: CASSATTLHGSEQYF
V: TRBV9; size: once; J: TRBJ2-2; D: .; DNA: TGTGCCAGCAGGGACAGCCCCAGTTCTCCGAACACCGGGGAGCTGTTTTTT; CDR3: CASRDSPSSPNTGELFF
V: TRBV19; size: .; J: TRBJ1-3; D: .; DNA: TGTGCCAGTACCTCCTTCACAGGTTTCTCTGGAAACACCATATATTTT; CDR3: CASTSFTGFSGNTIYF
V: TRBV9; size: .; J: TRBJ2-2; D: .; DNA: TGTGCCAGCAGCGTAGCCAGGGGGGATCACACCGGGGAGCTGTTTTTT; CDR3: CASSVARGDHTGELFF
V: TRBV19; size: .; J: TRBJ1-5; D: .; DNA: TGTGCCAGTACCCTCTCTATTCTATCCCGGAATCAGCCCCAGCATTTT; CDR3: CASTLSILSRNQPQHF
V: TRBV5-6; size: .; J: TRBJ2-1; D: .; DNA: TGTGCCAGCAGCTTGGTGGGGGGGGCCAATGAGCAGTTCTTC; CDR3: CASSLVGGANEQFF
V: TRBV4-1; size: .; J: TRBJ2-3; D: TRBD1; DNA: TGCGCCAGCAGCCGGGAACAGGGGACGGGGATGGATACGCAGTATTTT; CDR3: CASSREQGTGMDTQYF
V: TRBV18; size: .; J: TRBJ2-7; D: .; DNA: TGTGCCAGCTCATCGGACCAGGAGGCGGACGAGCAGTACTTC; CDR3: CASSSDQEADEQYF
V: TRBV6-1; size: .; J: TRBJ1-4; D: .; DNA: TGTGCCAGCAGGCCACACTCGGGTAATGAAAAACTGTTTTTT; CDR3: CASRPHSGNEKLFF
V: TRBV5-1; size: .; J: TRBJ1-6; D: TRBD1; DNA: TGCGCCAGCAGCGGGACAGGGGACCCCTATAATTCACCCCTCCACTTT; CDR3: CASSGTGDPYNSPLHF
V: TRBV29-1; size: .; J: TRBJ2-4; D: TRBD1; DNA: TGCAGCGCCCGGGACAGGGCGAAAAACATTCAGTACTTC; CDR3: CSARDRAKNIQYF
V: TRBV7-2; size: .; J: TRBJ2-5; D: TRBD2; DNA: TGTGCCAGCAGCAGGACTAGTTGGGAGACCCAGTACTTC; CDR3: CASSRTSWETQYF
V: TRBV4-1; size: .; J: TRBJ2-7; D: .; DNA: TGCGCCAGCAGCCAGGCTTACGAGCAGTACTTC; CDR3: CASSQAYEQYF
V: TRBV7-9; size: .; J: TRBJ2-3; D: TRBD2; DNA: TGTGCCAGCAGCTTAGGACTAGCGGGGGGACTAACAGATACGCAGTATTTT; CDR3: CASSLGLAGGLTDTQYF